Following are 12 T cell receptor beta chains from one sample sequenced in a study of blood T cell repertoires in COVID-19. TCRdb's table, derived via immunoSEQ multiplex PCR, lists solely in-frame clones and lacks some. This table has about 350,000 clones, about 88% appearing once. Material: peripheral blood. These TCRs come from a woman aged 70-85 years with COVID-19, enrolled during active disease.

The chain couples TRBV30 to TRBJ1-6; D gene ambiguous. CDR3 length: 14 amino acids. Germline lookup yields CDR1 GTSNPN and CDR2 SVGIG (reference sequence). Trimming left V 3 bases short and J 4 bases short, with 10 bases between. CDR3 protein: CAWSASAYNSPLHF. CDR3 coding DNA: TGTGCCTGGAGCGCGAGCGCGTATAATTCACCCCTCCACTTT.

The rearrangement links TRBV6-2 or TRBV6-3 to TRBJ2-7, with D tentatively TRBD1 (6 bases). The germline V and J ends were trimmed by 5 bases and 4 bases, with 12 bases remaining between them. CDR1 and CDR2 from the germline V gene are MNHEY and SVGEGT. This CDR3 comprises 13 residues. CDR3 protein: CASSHHGQYEQYF. In nucleotides, the CDR3 is TGTGCCAGCAGTCACCACGGACAGTACGAGCAGTACTTC.

V is TRBV10-2 and J is TRBJ2-5; D gene ambiguous. V lost 2 bases and J lost 4, with 11 bases in between. The CDR3 contains 14 residues. Germline V gene sequence: CDR1 WSHSY, CDR2 SAAADI. The CDR3 nucleotides are TGCGCCAGCAGTGAGACTCCACTTGGAGAGACCCAGTACTTC. Translating gives CASSETPLGETQYF.

This clone appeared a few times. The chain links TRBV18 to TRBJ1-4; maybe TRBD1 (5 bases). Germline lookup yields CDR1 KGHSH and CDR2 LQKENI. The CDR3 covers 15 residues. V dropped 1 base and J dropped 8 bases, with 14 bases sitting between them. The CDR3 here is CASSPLRVDREKLFF. The CDR3 DNA sequence: TGTGCCAGCTCACCACTCAGGGTCGATCGAGAAAAACTGTTTTTT.

The rearrangement joins TRBV19 to TRBJ2-1; 10 bases match TRBD2. There are 15 residues in the CDR3. With 4 bases clipped from V and 4 bases from J, the junction kept 4 bases outside the gene matches. The V gene's germline CDR1 is LNHDA and CDR2 SQIVND (reference sequence). The CDR3 protein is CASSSGLAAYNEQFF. CDR3 sequence (DNA): TGTGCCAGTAGTAGTGGACTAGCGGCGTACAATGAGCAGTTCTTC.

The rearrangement links TRBV5-8 to TRBJ1-2, with D perhaps TRBD1 (6 bases). V was cut by 2 bases and J by 4 bases, with 12 bases left in between. In germline, CDR1 is SGHTS, CDR2 YDEGEE. This CDR3 comprises 14 residues. The CDR3 spells CASSFGGPGYGYTF. The CDR3, as DNA: TGTGCCAGCAGCTTCGGGGGGCCGGGCTATGGCTACACCTTC. Complete variable domain (other parts from reference TRBV5-8 and TRBJ1-2): EAGVTQSPTHLIKTRGQQATLRCSPISGHTSVYWYQQALGLGLQFLLWYDEGEERNRGNFPPRFSGRQFPNYSSELNVNALELEDSALYLCASSFGGPGYGYTFGSGTRLTVV.

The V gene is TRBV12-5, the J gene TRBJ2-3, with D possibly being TRBD2 (5 bases). Between the trimmed V and J ends, which lost 7 bases and 2 bases, there was a span of 7 bases. The CDR3 totals 12 residues. CDR1 and CDR2 from the germline V gene are LGHNT and FRNRAP. For the CDR3, the DNA is TGTGCTAGTGCGGGAAACACAGATACGCAGTATTTT. Protein: CASAGNTDTQYF.

The chain is built from TRBV3-1 (or the pseudogene TRBV3-2) and TRBJ1-2, with 8 bases that match TRBD1. With V trimmed by 5 bases and J by 6 bases, 5 bases remained unmatched. The germline gives CDR1 LGHDT, CDR2 YNNKEL (reference sequence). This CDR3 has 13 residues. CDR3 loop: CASSGQGIDGYTF. CDR3 in DNA: TGTGCCAGCAGCGGACAGGGAATCGATGGCTACACCTTC.

This clone turned up a few times. J is TRBJ1-2 and V is TRBV27, with 11 positions matching TRBD1. V dropped 6 bases and J dropped 5; count of bases not matched to a gene: 8. The V gene's germline CDR1 is MNHEY and CDR2 SMNVEV (reference sequence). CDR3 length equals 15 residues. This CDR3 reads CASRQRTGGMYGYTF. The CDR3 DNA sequence: TGTGCCAGCAGGCAAAGGACAGGGGGCATGTATGGCTACACCTTC.

CDR3 sequence (DNA): TGTGCCAGCAGTGAATATGGACAGTTAAACACTGAAGCTTTCTTT. Its translation: CASSEYGQLNTEAFF. This chain uses TRBV2 with TRBJ1-1; a weak D match, TRBD1 (6 bases). This CDR3 comprises 15 residues. The germline gives CDR1 SNHLY, CDR2 FYNNEI. Deletions cut 2 bases from V and 2 bases from J, with 12 bases between.

V usage is TRBV10-2 and J usage is TRBJ1-6, with 7 bases fitting TRBD1. The trim removed 0 bases at V and 4 bases at J, leaving 9 bases unmatched. This CDR3 is built from 18 residues. The germline gives CDR1 WSHSY, CDR2 SAAADI. The CDR3 region is CASSESGRGNRYNSPLHF. The DNA for the CDR3 is TGCGCCAGCAGTGAGTCGGGCAGGGGGAATCGGTATAATTCACCCCTCCACTTT.

The CDR3, as DNA: TGTGCCAGCAGTGAAGCGCTTGTCAGGAGGGGCTACACCTTC. Its translation: CASSEALVRRGYTF. This chain links TRBV2 with TRBJ1-2; D uncertain. CDR3 length: 14 amino acids. With 0 bases removed from V and 8 bases from J, the gap between germline ends came to 13 bases. The V gene's germline CDR1 is SNHLY and CDR2 FYNNEI.